The clone carrying this TCR beta chain was found many times. Its antigen is not identified. CDR3 size: 14 residues. Germline assignment: CDR1 ENHRY and CDR2 SYGVKD. J gave up 2 bases and V 7 bases, and 7 bases lay outside the gene matches. The sample comes from a study of CD8 T cells in ankylosing spondylitis. Study observations and caveats: A motif in TCR beta, a set of seven to nine highly homologous variants, appeared characteristic of ankylosing spondylitis blood. Earlier work had already found some motif variants in reactive arthritis synovial fluid and blood. CD8+ disease-linked clones were present at relatively low frequencies in blood. The authors reported significant enrichment of disease-linked clones in matched ankylosing spondylitis synovial fluid.

One entry per CDR3 protein results from TCRdb running MiXCR on the 5' RACE reads. The table records under 250,000 distinct CDR3 sequences, roughly 25% of them present only once. The specimen was blood, either unsorted or a sorted T cell fraction (not recorded which). The V and J genes are TRBV10-3 and TRBJ1-1; 7 nucleotides match TRBD1. The origin of this receptor is a male donor with ankylosing spondylitis or in good health (not recorded which). CDR3 residues: CAIKVTGDNTEAFF. The CDR3 DNA reads as TGTGCCATCAAAGTAACAGGGGACAACACTGAAGCTTTCTTT.